What follows describes a single TCR beta chain. This entry belongs to a study of CD8 T cells in Susac syndrome. The sequenced target, TCR beta, came from blood CD8+ and CD4+ T cells. When the RNA was reverse transcribed, random hexamers were used with an input of roughly 0.45 to 1 ug. TCRdb used MiXCR to reprocess the immunoSEQ multiplex PCR reads, holding one entry per CDR3 protein. The sample has 150,000 to 200,000 distinct CDR3 sequences, around 94% seen once. Trimming pared 6 bases from V and 1 base from J, leaving 13 bases between. The germline V gene has CDR1 SGHTA and CDR2 FQGNSA. This CDR3 comprises 14 residues.

This TCR derives from a human donor in good health. The sample was CD4+ T cells from PBMCs. The genes are TRBV7-2 and TRBJ2-7; D perhaps matches TRBD1 (6 bases). CDR3 DNA sequence: TGTGCCAGCAGTCCTCAGGGGAGATCCTACGAGCAGTACTTC. Its translation: CASSPQGRSYEQYF.